This TCR beta chain stems from a study of blood T cell repertoires in COVID-19. For the study at large: Collection of acute and convalescent COVID-19 samples took place in the United States, Italy and Spain.

Original processing notes: Reference gene primer amplification yielded estimated nucleated cell counts. This table comes from immunoSEQ multiplex PCR, and its TCRdb copy is limited to in-frame clones, with some not included. V, J and clone size are taken as reported in that table, and D and trimming were inferred from the DNA itself. This table holds around 200,000 clones, about 81% found once. Germline assignment: CDR1 LGHNA and CDR2 YNFKEQ. This CDR3 is 18 amino acids long. The trim removed 4 bases at V and 4 bases at J, leaving 11 bases unmatched. This clone was detected a few times. Cohort 3 recovery required two negative PCRs, clearance, or symptom resolution.

This clonotype was obtained from a woman in her twenties or thirties who had recovered from COVID-19. What was sequenced was PBMCs or T cells enriched from blood (not recorded which). The chain uses TRBV4-2 and TRBJ2-2, with 11 bases matching TRBD2. CDR3: CASSPLTTGLAGTGELFF. CDR3 in DNA: TGTGCCAGCAGCCCCCTGACCACCGGACTAGCGGGCACCGGGGAGCTGTTTTTT.